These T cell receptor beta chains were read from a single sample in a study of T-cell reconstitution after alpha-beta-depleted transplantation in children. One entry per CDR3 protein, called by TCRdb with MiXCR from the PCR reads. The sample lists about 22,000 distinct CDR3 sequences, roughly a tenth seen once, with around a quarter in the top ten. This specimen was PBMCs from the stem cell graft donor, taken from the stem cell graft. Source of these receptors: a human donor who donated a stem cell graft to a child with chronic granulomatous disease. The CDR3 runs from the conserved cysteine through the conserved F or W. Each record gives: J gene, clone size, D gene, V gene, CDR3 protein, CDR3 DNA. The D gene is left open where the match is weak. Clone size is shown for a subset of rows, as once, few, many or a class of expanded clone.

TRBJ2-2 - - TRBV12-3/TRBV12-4 CASSLSRATGELFF TGTGCCAGCAGTTTAAGTAGGGCAACCGGGGAGCTGTTTTTT
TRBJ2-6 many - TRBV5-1 CASSLFSPVDSGANVLTF TGCGCCAGCAGCTTGTTCAGTCCTGTAGACTCTGGGGCCAACGTCCTGACTTTC
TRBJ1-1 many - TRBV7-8 CASSLGASGSTEAFF TGTGCCAGCAGCCTAGGGGCCTCTGGGAGCACTGAAGCTTTCTTT
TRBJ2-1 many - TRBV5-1 CASSLGTGPYNEQFF TGCGCCAGCAGCTTGGGGACGGGACCCTACAATGAGCAGTTCTTC
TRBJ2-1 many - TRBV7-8 CASSLALAGTYNEQFF TGTGCCAGCAGCTTAGCGCTGGCGGGGACCTACAATGAGCAGTTCTTC
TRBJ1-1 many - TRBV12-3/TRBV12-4 CASSPPGGGRAFF TGTGCCAGCAGCCCCCCCGGGGGGGGCAGAGCTTTCTTT
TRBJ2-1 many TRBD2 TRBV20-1 CSARSSGRISYNEQFF TGCAGTGCTAGATCTAGCGGGAGAATCTCCTACAATGAGCAGTTCTTC
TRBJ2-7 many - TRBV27 CASSLGSAAREQYF TGTGCCAGCAGTTTAGGGTCGGCGGCCCGAGAGCAGTACTTC
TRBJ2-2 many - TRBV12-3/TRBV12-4 CASRYSSGGRRAGELFF -
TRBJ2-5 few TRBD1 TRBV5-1 CASSLASGQGEETQYF TGCGCCAGCAGCTTGGCCAGTGGTCAGGGGGAAGAGACCCAGTACTTC
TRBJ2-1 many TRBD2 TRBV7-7 CASSLELAVYNEQFF TGTGCCAGCAGCTTAGAGCTAGCGGTCTACAATGAGCAGTTCTTC
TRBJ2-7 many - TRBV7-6 CASSLVLLSEQYF TGTGCCAGCAGCTTAGTCTTGCTTTCCGAGCAGTACTTC
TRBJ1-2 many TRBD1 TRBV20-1 CSATTGGIYGYTF TGCAGTGCAACAACAGGGGGCATCTATGGCTACACCTTC
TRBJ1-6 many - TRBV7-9 CASSLSRDSPLHF TGTGCCAGCAGCTTAAGTAGGGATTCACCCCTCCACTTT
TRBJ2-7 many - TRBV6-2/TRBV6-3 CASSYNGVGYEQYF TGTGCCAGCAGTTACAACGGGGTTGGCTACGAGCAGTACTTC
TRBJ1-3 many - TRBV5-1 CASRMGDLSGNTIYF TGCGCCAGCAGGATGGGGGATCTCTCTGGAAACACCATATATTTT
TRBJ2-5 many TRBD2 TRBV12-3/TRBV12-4 CASPGGAYQETQYF TGTGCCAGCCCGGGGGGAGCATACCAAGAGACCCAGTACTTC
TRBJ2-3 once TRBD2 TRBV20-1 CSARAPSGGITDTQYF TGCAGTGCTAGAGCCCCTAGCGGGGGAATCACAGATACGCAGTATTTT
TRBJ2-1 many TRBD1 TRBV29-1 CSVERGQGGHEQFF TGCAGCGTAGAGCGGGGACAGGGGGGCCATGAGCAGTTCTTC
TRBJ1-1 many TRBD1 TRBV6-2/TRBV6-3 CATSRQGGPAEAFF TGTGCCACCTCCCGACAGGGGGGCCCGGCTGAAGCTTTCTTT
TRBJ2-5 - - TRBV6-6 CASRLGGQETQYF TGTGCCAGCCGACTAGGGGGCCAAGAGACCCAGTACTTC
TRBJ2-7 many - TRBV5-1 CASSDIPRVFHEQYF TGCGCCAGCAGCGACATACCGAGGGTATTCCACGAGCAGTACTTC
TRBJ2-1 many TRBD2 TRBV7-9 CASSSRGSSGGNEQFF TGTGCCAGCAGCTCCCGCGGGTCTAGCGGGGGAAATGAGCAGTTCTTC
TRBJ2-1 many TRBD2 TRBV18 CASSPRAGLEVPRQQFF TGTGCCAGCTCACCACGTGCGGGACTAGAGGTTCCCCGTCAGCAGTTCTTC
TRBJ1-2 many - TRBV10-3 CAISESGGTGYTF TGTGCCATCAGTGAGTCCGGTGGGACTGGCTACACCTTC
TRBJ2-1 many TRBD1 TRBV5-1 CASSLGQGGDEQFF TGCGCCAGCAGCTTAGGACAGGGGGGTGATGAGCAGTTCTTC
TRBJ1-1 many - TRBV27 CASSRTYEHGAEAFF TGTGCCAGCAGTAGGACATATGAACATGGGGCTGAAGCTTTCTTT
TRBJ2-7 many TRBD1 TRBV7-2 CASSLAGTGDYEQYF TGTGCCAGCAGCTTAGCAGGGACAGGAGACTACGAGCAGTACTTC
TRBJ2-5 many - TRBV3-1 CASSQGTETQYF TGTGCCAGCAGCCAAGGTACGGAGACCCAGTACTTC
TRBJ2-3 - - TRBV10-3 CTISLSSAGDGTRDTQYF TGTACCATCAGCCTCTCGTCGGCGGGAGATGGGACACGAGATACGCAGTATTTT
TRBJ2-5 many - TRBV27 CASSLSPNLIGETQYF TGTGCCAGCAGTTTATCCCCCAACTTAATCGGGGAGACCCAGTACTTC
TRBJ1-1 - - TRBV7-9 CASSLGVFPEAFF TGTGCCAGCAGCTTAGGGGTGTTTCCTGAAGCTTTCTTT
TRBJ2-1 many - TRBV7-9 CASSLSGPLDEQFF TGTGCCAGCAGCTTATCGGGGCCCTTGGATGAGCAGTTCTTC
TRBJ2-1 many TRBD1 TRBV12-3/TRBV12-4 CASSFGGQGGNEQFF TGTGCCAGCAGTTTCGGAGGACAGGGGGGCAATGAGCAGTTCTTC
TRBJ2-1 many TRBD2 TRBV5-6 CASSLIAGFYNEQFF TGTGCCAGCAGCCTGATAGCGGGATTCTACAATGAGCAGTTCTTC
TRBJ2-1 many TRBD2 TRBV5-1 CASSLDRRGGIGEQFF TGCGCCAGCAGCTTGGATCGGCGGGGGGGCATTGGTGAGCAGTTCTTC
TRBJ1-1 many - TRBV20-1 CSASRVEAFF TGCAGTGCTAGCCGGGTAGAAGCTTTCTTT
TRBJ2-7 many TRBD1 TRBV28 CASSSPGQGPTEQYF TGTGCCAGCAGTTCACCGGGACAGGGGCCCACCGAGCAGTACTTC
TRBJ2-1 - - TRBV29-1 CSVELWSNEQFF TGCAGCGTTGAGCTTTGGTCGAATGAGCAGTTCTTC
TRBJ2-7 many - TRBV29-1 CSVNGLAYEQYF TGCAGCGTTAACGGGCTAGCCTACGAGCAGTACTTC
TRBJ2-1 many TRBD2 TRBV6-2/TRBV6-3 CASSYSKVGPGLVNEQFF TGTGCCAGCAGTTACTCGAAGGTCGGACCGGGACTAGTAAATGAGCAGTTCTTC
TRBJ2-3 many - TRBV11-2 CASSSTPDTQYF TGTGCCAGCAGCTCGACTCCAGATACGCAGTATTTT
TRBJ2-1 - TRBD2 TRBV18 CASSPRVAGPSYNEQFF TGTGCCAGCTCACCACGGGTAGCGGGACCCTCCTACAATGAGCAGTTCTTC
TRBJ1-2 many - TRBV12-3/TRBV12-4 CASFGPRTRRDYGYTF TGTGCCAGCTTTGGGCCCCGTACCCGTCGGGACTATGGCTACACCTTC
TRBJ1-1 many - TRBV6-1 CASQEDSRPPEAFF TGTGCCAGCCAGGAGGACAGCCGGCCCCCTGAAGCTTTCTTT
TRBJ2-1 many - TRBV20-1 CSARDPASASYNEQFF TGCAGTGCTAGAGATCCGGCTAGCGCCTCCTACAATGAGCAGTTCTTC
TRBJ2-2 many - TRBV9 CASSVAGGGGLLNTGELFF TGTGCCAGCAGCGTAGCAGGGGGTGGGGGACTCCTGAACACCGGGGAGCTGTTTTTT